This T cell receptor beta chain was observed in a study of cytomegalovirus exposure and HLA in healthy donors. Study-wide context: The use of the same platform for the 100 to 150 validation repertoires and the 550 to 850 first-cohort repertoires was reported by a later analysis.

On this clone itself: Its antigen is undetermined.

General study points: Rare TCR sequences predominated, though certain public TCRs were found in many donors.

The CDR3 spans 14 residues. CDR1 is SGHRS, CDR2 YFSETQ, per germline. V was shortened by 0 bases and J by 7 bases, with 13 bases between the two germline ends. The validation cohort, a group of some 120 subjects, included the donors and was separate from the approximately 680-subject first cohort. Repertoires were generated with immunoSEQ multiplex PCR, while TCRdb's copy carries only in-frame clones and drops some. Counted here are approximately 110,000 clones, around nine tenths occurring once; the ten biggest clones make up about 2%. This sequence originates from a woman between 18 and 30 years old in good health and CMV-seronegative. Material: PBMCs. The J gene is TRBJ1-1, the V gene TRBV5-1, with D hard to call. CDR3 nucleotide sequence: TGCGCCAGCAGCTTGGAGGCGATGGAGGGTGAAGCTTTCTTT. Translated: CASSLEAMEGEAFF.